Below, 24 T cell receptor beta chains from the same sample are listed, as sequenced in a study of blood T cells in healthy people across ages. A second about 7 to 12 cycle PCR used barcoded and J-beta primers. One entry per CDR3 protein, called by TCRdb with MiXCR from the 5' RACE reads. The repertoire holds around 1.1 million distinct CDR3 sequences, with approximately 38% as singletons. Sequenced material: blood. The receptors were gathered from a man younger than 35 in good health.

The J gene is TRBJ2-1, the V gene TRBV6-1, with D unclear. Judging by the DNA end, TRBJ2-7 fits better; the J call may be wrong. Germline assignment: CDR1 MNHNS and CDR2 SASEGT. The CDR3 length is 15 residues. CDR3 coding DNA: TGTGCCAGCAGTGACACGCCAACCTCCTACAATGAGCAGTACTTC. Amino acid sequence: CASSDTPTSYNEQYF.

The sample holds many counts of this clonotype. The V gene is TRBV4-3, the J gene TRBJ2-1; 7 positions agree with TRBD1. Trimming took 0 bases from V and 5 from J; bases not matched to a gene: 4. Germline V CDR1 and CDR2: LGHNA, YSLEER. The CDR3 runs 15 residues. The CDR3 loop reads CASSQEITGDNEQFF. CDR3 sequence (DNA): TGCGCCAGCAGCCAAGAAATCACAGGGGACAATGAGCAGTTCTTC.

Regarding this clonotype: The germline gene is not matched at one end of the junction; a read error may be the cause. This CDR3 reads CARSLKTHPANEQFF. The CDR3 DNA is TGCGCCCGCAGCTTGAAAACTCACCCGGCCAATGAGCAGTTCTTC. The chain combines TRBV5-1 with TRBJ2-1; D unresolved. Germline V gene data show CDR1 as SGHRS and CDR2 as YFSETQ. The CDR3 spans 15 residues.

The chain has TRBV6-1 and TRBJ2-2; D call uncertain. Germline lookup yields CDR1 MNHNS and CDR2 SASEGT. Trimming took 0 bases from V and 8 from J, leaving 4 bases between them. The length of the CDR3 is 12 residues. The CDR3 nucleotides are TGTGCCAGCAGTGAAGCTGGGGGGGAGCTGTTTTTT. It yields the protein CASSEAGGELFF.

The table lists this clonotype with a few counts. The V gene is TRBV5-1, the J gene TRBJ1-6, with TRBD1 as a possible D gene (5 bases). The V end lost 4 bases, the J end lost 0 bases, and 14 bases lay between the germline ends. The CDR3 extends over 17 amino acids. Germline V lookup: CDR1 SGHRS, CDR2 YFSETQ. The CDR3 protein is CASSPLGESSYNSPLHF. As DNA, the CDR3 is TGCGCCAGCAGCCCCCTGGGGGAAAGCTCCTATAATTCACCCCTCCACTTT.

This chain joins TRBV14 and TRBJ2-5; D gene unclear. The V end lost 1 base, the J end lost 10 bases, and 10 bases lay between the germline ends. Looked up from germline, CDR1 is SGHDN and CDR2 is FVKESK. This CDR3 is 12 amino acids long. CDR3 sequence: CASSQGSYVQYF. The CDR3 DNA reads TGTGCCAGCAGCCAAGGAAGTTATGTCCAGTACTTC.

The chain joins TRBV27 to TRBJ2-1; D unclear. V lost 3 bases and J 0 bases, leaving 9 bases between the germline ends. CDR1 MNHEY and CDR2 SMNVEV come from the germline V gene (reference sequence). The CDR3 is made up of 15 amino acids. The chain's CDR3 is CASSFGLLSYNEQFF. CDR3 DNA sequence: TGTGCCAGCAGTTTCGGGCTCCTCTCCTACAATGAGCAGTTCTTC.

The rearrangement links TRBV12-3 or TRBV12-4 to TRBJ1-1, with unresolved D. V was pared by 3 bases and J by 6 bases, with 14 bases between. This CDR3 is built from 14 residues. As DNA, the CDR3 is TGTGCCAGCAGTTTTCCCCCGGGGAAGGCTGAAGCTTTCTTT. This codes for CASSFPPGKAEAFF.

Written as DNA, the CDR3 is TGCAGTGCTAGAAAGGGGGGCGGGAACACTGAAGCTTTCTTT. Its protein product is CSARKGGGNTEAFF. The chain joins TRBV20-1 to TRBJ1-1, with a tentative D call TRBD1 (6 bases). V shed 2 bases and J shed 1 base, with 11 bases lying between them. The germline V gene encodes CDR1 DFQATT and CDR2 SNEGSKA (reference sequence). The CDR3 is 14 residues long.

This chain joins TRBV7-6 and TRBJ2-7, with TRBD2 matching over 8 bases. Germline CDR1 and CDR2: SGHVS and FNYEAQ. The CDR3 has 14 amino acids. V was pared by 5 bases and J by 2 bases, with 5 bases of the junction left unmatched. The CDR3 sequence is CASSMGLGTYEQYF. Here the CDR3 DNA reads TGTGCCAGCAGCATGGGACTAGGGACCTACGAGCAGTACTTC.

This clonotype was observed a few times. V gene TRBV9 combines with J gene TRBJ2-7; D unresolved. V lost 0 bases and J lost 0, with 7 bases in between. The CDR3 is 14 residues long. Germline CDR1 SGDLS, CDR2 YYNGEE. CDR3 loop: CASSVETSSYEQYF. The CDR3 bases are TGTGCCAGCAGCGTAGAGACGAGCTCCTACGAGCAGTACTTC.

This chain connects TRBV20-1 to TRBJ1-1; D not resolved. This CDR3 region has 14 residues. CDR1 DFQATT and CDR2 SNEGSKA come from the germline V gene (reference sequence). V gave up 6 bases and J gave up 4 bases, with 18 bases separating them. CDR3 nucleotide sequence: TGCAGTGCCACGGACGGTTCCCTGGGCACTGAAGCTTTCTTT. Translation: CSATDGSLGTEAFF.

The CDR3 protein is CSAPNNDRGNSPLHF. In DNA form, the CDR3 reads TGCAGTGCCCCAAACAATGACAGGGGAAATTCACCCCTCCACTTT. V usage is TRBV20-1 and J usage is TRBJ1-6, with 8 bases matching TRBD1. This CDR3 comprises 15 residues. Per the germline V gene, CDR1 is DFQATT and CDR2 is SNEGSKA (reference sequence). J was trimmed by 7 bases and V by 6 bases; bases with no gene match: 11.

The J gene is TRBJ1-2, the V gene TRBV6-2 or TRBV6-3; D remains ambiguous. V dropped 0 bases and J dropped 8 bases, with 16 bases sitting between them. CDR1 is MNHEY, CDR2 SVGEGT, per germline. The CDR3 runs to 15 residues. The chain's CDR3 is CASSYSSSVTWGYTF. DNA for the CDR3: TGTGCCAGCAGTTACTCGTCGAGCGTTACCTGGGGCTACACCTTC.

The table lists this clonotype with a few counts. This sequence may be a read error, since a much larger clone differs from it by one base. This chain joins TRBV9 and TRBJ2-5; no firm D call. The V end lost 0 bases, the J end lost 11 bases, and 8 bases lay between the germline ends. This CDR3 is built from 11 residues. Germline values: CDR1 SGDLS, CDR2 YYNGEE. The chain's CDR3 is CASSVDREQYF. Written as DNA, the CDR3 is TGTGCCAGCAGCGTAGATCGTGAGCAGTACTTC.

The J gene is TRBJ2-6, the V gene TRBV6-2 or TRBV6-3; 10 positions agree with TRBD1. The CDR3 sequence is 17 residues long. V trimming: 6 bases; J trimming: 0 bases; junction bases outside the gene matches: 5. CDR1 MNHEY and CDR2 SVGEGT come from the germline V gene. CDR3 bases: TGTGCCAGCAGGCCGGGACAGGGGTACTCTGGGGCCAACGTCCTGACTTTC. Its protein is CASRPGQGYSGANVLTF.

At least ten counts were recorded for this clonotype. This chain uses TRBV4-1 with TRBJ2-3; perhaps TRBD1 as D (6 bases). V shed 4 bases and J shed 2 bases, with 13 bases lying between them. Germline V CDR1 and CDR2: MGHRA, YSYEKL. The CDR3 is 15 residues long. The CDR3 loop reads CASSLRQEPTDTQYF. The CDR3 DNA sequence: TGCGCCAGCAGCCTTCGACAGGAACCCACAGATACGCAGTATTTT.

This clonotype was seen a few times. This sequence joins TRBV5-1 and TRBJ1-4; 7 bases fit TRBD1. The CDR3 is made up of 16 amino acids. After removal of 4 bases from V and 6 bases from J, the junction contained 12 bases not matched to a gene. In germline, CDR1 is SGHRS, CDR2 YFSETQ. The CDR3 sequence: CASSVGTAIPDEKLFF. As DNA, the CDR3 is TGCGCCAGCAGCGTCGGGACAGCTATCCCGGATGAAAAACTGTTTTTT.

The chain joins TRBV15 to TRBJ2-4; D tentatively reads TRBD1 or TRBD2 (5 bases each). The DNA end is more similar to TRBJ2-7, so the J call may be wrong. This CDR3 is 16 amino acids long. Germline loops: CDR1 LNHNV, CDR2 YYDKDF (reference sequence). The CDR3 DNA reads TGTGCCACCAGCAGAGAAGGGACCCCCTATCCCCGCGAGCAGTACTTC. Its translation is CATSREGTPYPREQYF.

A word on this clonotype: Mismatch with germline at one junction end may stem from a read error. The chain employs TRBV6-5 and TRBJ2-4; 9 nucleotides line up with TRBD1. The end of the DNA fits TRBJ2-7 better, so the J call may be wrong. In germline, CDR1 is MNHEY, CDR2 SVGAGI. The CDR3 sequence is 18 residues long. The CDR3 DNA reads TGTGCCAACAGTTACTCATACTCGACAGGGGGTAGGGCCTACGAGCAGTACTTC. This encodes CANSYSYSTGGRAYEQYF.

The chain combines TRBV25-1 with TRBJ2-3, with 10 bases that match TRBD2. In germline, CDR1 is MGHDK, CDR2 SYGVNS. J lost 6 bases, V lost 6 bases, and 0 bases had no gene match. The CDR3 is made up of 12 amino acids. CDR3 loop: CASRTSGDTQYF. The CDR3 bases are TGTGCCAGCAGGACTAGCGGGGATACGCAGTATTTT.

The CDR3 loop is CATSRVSQLWDEQYF. The CDR3 DNA follows: TGTGCCACCAGCAGAGTTAGTCAGCTGTGGGATGAGCAGTACTTC. The rearrangement uses TRBV15 and TRBJ2-5; D is undetermined. The CDR3 covers 15 residues. The germline CDR1 and CDR2 sequences are LNHNV and YYDKDF (reference sequence). V lost 1 base to trimming and J lost 11 bases, with 20 bases between them.

This clonotype appeared a few times. The chain employs TRBV10-3 and TRBJ1-2; no firm D call. CDR3 length: 11 amino acids. Germline assignment: CDR1 ENHRY and CDR2 SYGVKD. Trimming took 3 bases from V and 6 from J, leaving 5 bases between them. CDR3 nucleotide sequence: TGTGCCATCAGTGAAGGGAATGGCTACACCTTC. Translated, it gives CAISEGNGYTF.

This clonotype was detected a few times. The chain has TRBV3-1 and TRBJ2-3, with D perhaps TRBD2 (6 bases). The germline CDR1 and CDR2 sequences are LGHDT and YNNKEL (reference sequence). V shed 2 bases and J shed 7 bases, with 13 bases lying between them. The CDR3 has 14 amino acids. CDR3 amino acids: CASSQTGRKYTQYF. In DNA, the CDR3 is TGTGCCAGCAGCCAAACCGGGAGAAAGTATACGCAGTATTTT.